The rows below give T cell receptor beta chains drawn from one sample of a study of glioma-infiltrating T cells. Via MiXCR, TCRdb re-called the multiplex PCR reads, giving one row per CDR3 protein. The repertoire includes about 380,000 distinct CDR3 sequences, 41% of them detected once, and approximately 12% sits in the top ten. The sample was glioma tissue, nonneoplastic brain tissue, or PBMCs (not recorded which). These receptors were collected from a human donor with low-grade glioma or glioblastoma, undergoing nonglioma brain surgery, or in good health (not recorded which). The CDR3 runs from the conserved cysteine through the conserved F or W. A D gene is named only where the DNA matches it firmly. Some rows have no size entry. The others give once, few or many, or a class for an expanded clone.

V gene: TRBV5-1; J gene: TRBJ2-7; clone size: .; D gene: TRBD1; CDR3 protein: CASSLSRTGASYEQYF; CDR3 DNA: TGCGCCAGCAGCTTGTCGCGGACAGGAGCTTCCTACGAGCAGTACTTC
V gene: TRBV6-2/TRBV6-3; J gene: TRBJ2-1; clone size: many; D gene: .; CDR3 protein: CASSYYSYNEQFF; CDR3 DNA: TGTGCCAGCAGTTATTACAGTTACAATGAGCAGTTCTTC
V gene: TRBV27; J gene: TRBJ2-1; clone size: .; D gene: TRBD2; CDR3 protein: CASSLLAGEGYNEQFF; CDR3 DNA: TGTGCCAGCAGTCTCCTAGCGGGAGAAGGGTACAATGAGCAGTTCTTC
V gene: TRBV20-1; J gene: TRBJ2-1; clone size: few; D gene: TRBD2; CDR3 protein: CSASRDYFYEQFF; CDR3 DNA: TGCAGTGCTAGTAGGGACTACTTCTATGAGCAGTTCTTC
V gene: TRBV27; J gene: TRBJ1-1; clone size: .; D gene: .; CDR3 protein: CASSAGWGGNTEAFF; CDR3 DNA: TGTGCCAGCAGTGCCGGGTGGGGGGGGAACACTGAAGCTTTCTTT
V gene: TRBV3-1; J gene: TRBJ1-2; clone size: .; D gene: TRBD1; CDR3 protein: CASSQDLRTGRGYTF; CDR3 DNA: TGTGCCAGCAGCCAAGACCTGAGGACAGGGCGAGGCTACACCTTC
V gene: TRBV4-1; J gene: TRBJ2-3; clone size: few; D gene: .; CDR3 protein: CASSQEEGTDTQYF; CDR3 DNA: TGCGCCAGCAGCCAGGAGGAAGGCACAGATACGCAGTATTTT
V gene: TRBV4-1; J gene: TRBJ2-5; clone size: once; D gene: .; CDR3 protein: CASSQEVAQDQETQYF; CDR3 DNA: TGCGCCAGCAGCCAAGAGGTGGCCCAGGATCAAGAGACCCAGTACTTC
V gene: TRBV2; J gene: TRBJ2-7; clone size: few; D gene: .; CDR3 protein: CASSKSRTYEQYF; CDR3 DNA: TGTGCCAGCAGTAAATCTAGGACCTACGAGCAGTACTTC
V gene: TRBV28; J gene: TRBJ2-3; clone size: few; D gene: .; CDR3 protein: CAARDYTDTQYF; CDR3 DNA: TGTGCTGCCAGGGATTACACAGATACGCAGTATTTT
V gene: TRBV7-2; J gene: TRBJ2-7; clone size: .; D gene: .; CDR3 protein: CASSDGANYEQYF; CDR3 DNA: TGTGCCAGCAGTGATGGGGCAAACTACGAGCAGTACTTC
V gene: TRBV18; J gene: TRBJ1-1; clone size: .; D gene: TRBD1; CDR3 protein: CASSPTAGGEVTEAFF; CDR3 DNA: TGTGCCAGCTCACCAACGGCAGGGGGCGAGGTCACTGAAGCTTTCTTT
V gene: TRBV29-1; J gene: TRBJ2-5; clone size: few; D gene: .; CDR3 protein: CSVDGSGLETQYF; CDR3 DNA: TGCAGCGTTGATGGGTCGGGATTGGAGACCCAGTACTTC
V gene: TRBV19; J gene: TRBJ2-6; clone size: .; D gene: .; CDR3 protein: CASRRRGPGANVLTF; CDR3 DNA: TGTGCCAGTAGACGCCGCGGGCCCGGGGCCAACGTCCTGACTTTC
V gene: TRBV27; J gene: TRBJ1-2; clone size: .; D gene: .; CDR3 protein: CARRGGGEGYTF; CDR3 DNA: TGTGCCAGAAGAGGGGGGGGGGAAGGCTACACCTTC
V gene: TRBV20-1; J gene: TRBJ2-7; clone size: .; D gene: .; CDR3 protein: CSCERSLYEQYF; CDR3 DNA: TGCAGTTGCGAAAGATCTCTCTACGAGCAGTACTTC
V gene: TRBV7-2; J gene: TRBJ1-5; clone size: few; D gene: .; CDR3 protein: CASSTTGHLNQPQHF; CDR3 DNA: TGTGCCAGCAGCACAACGGGACACCTCAATCAGCCCCAGCATTTT
V gene: TRBV6-2/TRBV6-3; J gene: TRBJ2-7; clone size: .; D gene: .; CDR3 protein: CASSMVPGEQHF; CDR3 DNA: TGTGCCAGCAGTATGGTCCCGGGGGAGCAGCACTTC
V gene: TRBV4-3; J gene: TRBJ2-7; clone size: once; D gene: .; CDR3 protein: CASSQDSKSYEQYF; CDR3 DNA: TGCGCCAGCAGCCAAGATTCGAAATCCTACGAGCAGTACTTC
V gene: TRBV19; J gene: TRBJ1-1; clone size: .; D gene: .; CDR3 protein: CASRSRGDTEAFF; CDR3 DNA: TGTGCCAGTAGGAGCAGGGGCGACACTGAAGCTTTCTTT
V gene: TRBV18; J gene: TRBJ2-1; clone size: .; D gene: .; CDR3 protein: CASSPDPAAREQFF; CDR3 DNA: TGTGCCAGCTCACCGGACCCAGCGGCGCGCGAGCAGTTCTTC
V gene: TRBV7-9; J gene: TRBJ2-1; clone size: few; D gene: TRBD2; CDR3 protein: CASSPGTSGSEQFF; CDR3 DNA: TGTGCCAGCAGCCCGGGGACTAGCGGGAGTGAGCAGTTCTTC
V gene: TRBV20-1; J gene: TRBJ1-2; clone size: .; D gene: .; CDR3 protein: CSAIDLTDYGYTF; CDR3 DNA: TGCAGTGCTATAGATCTGACCGACTATGGCTACACCTTC
V gene: TRBV6-2/TRBV6-3; J gene: TRBJ2-1; clone size: many; D gene: TRBD1; CDR3 protein: CAGGTGAYNEQFF; CDR3 DNA: TGTGCCGGGGGGACAGGGGCCTACAATGAGCAGTTCTTC
V gene: TRBV19; J gene: TRBJ2-3; clone size: many; D gene: TRBD1; CDR3 protein: CASNSQGRNTDTQYF; CDR3 DNA: TGTGCCAGTAACTCACAGGGGCGCAACACAGATACGCAGTATTTT
V gene: TRBV2; J gene: TRBJ2-2; clone size: .; D gene: .; CDR3 protein: CASGLVITGELFF; CDR3 DNA: TGTGCCAGCGGTTTAGTGATCACCGGGGAGCTGTTTTTT
V gene: TRBV7-2; J gene: TRBJ2-1; clone size: .; D gene: TRBD2; CDR3 protein: CASSLADYSGASYNEQFF; CDR3 DNA: TGTGCCAGCAGCTTAGCCGACTATAGCGGGGCTTCCTACAATGAGCAGTTCTTC
V gene: TRBV20-1; J gene: TRBJ2-3; clone size: many; D gene: TRBD2; CDR3 protein: CSAPYSGIADTQYF; CDR3 DNA: TGCAGTGCCCCTTATAGCGGGATTGCAGATACGCAGTATTTT